Following are 21 T cell receptor beta chains from one sample sequenced in a study of T cells after yellow fever vaccination. TCRdb used MiXCR to reprocess the 5' RACE reads, holding one entry per CDR3 protein. The table shows some 350,000 distinct CDR3 sequences, with almost 4% occurring only once. The sequencing here drew on PBMCs, taken 5 days after the yellow fever booster vaccination. Receptor source: a man younger than 35 who received the YFV17D yellow fever vaccine.

This clonotype came up many times. The J gene is TRBJ1-4, the V gene TRBV2, with 7 bases identical to TRBD1. The V gene's germline CDR1 is SNHLY and CDR2 FYNNEI. Trimming cost V 4 bases and J 5 bases; bases outside gene matches: 10. The CDR3 spans 16 residues. The CDR3 bases are TGTGCCAGCAGTGCCCGGGACAGCCCTCAGAATGAAAAACTGTTTTTT. Translating gives CASSARDSPQNEKLFF.

The chain carries TRBV4-3 and TRBJ2-5; D gene unclear. The CDR3 runs 13 residues. V dropped 0 bases and J dropped 4 bases, with 6 bases sitting between them. Germline CDR1 LGHNA, CDR2 YSLEER. CDR3 DNA sequence: TGCGCCAGCAGCCAAGATGACTTAGAGACCCAGTACTTC. It codes for CASSQDDLETQYF.

The V call is TRBV5-1, the J call TRBJ2-4; TRBD1 aligns across 9 bases. The CDR3 consists of 14 residues. After removal of 0 bases from V and 7 bases from J, the junction contained 2 bases not matched to a gene. CDR1 SGHRS and CDR2 YFSETQ come from the germline V gene. The CDR3 here is CASSLVGTGNIQYF. The CDR3 region has the DNA TGCGCCAGCAGCTTGGTGGGGACAGGGAACATTCAGTACTTC.

The V call is TRBV7-2, the J call TRBJ1-5; no firm D call. V lost 1 base to trimming and J lost 4 bases, with 11 bases between them. The CDR3 has 15 residues. Germline V gene sequence: CDR1 SGHTA, CDR2 FQGNSA. CDR3 protein: CASSLGRFPNQPQHF. CDR3 DNA sequence: TGTGCCAGCAGCTTAGGCAGGTTCCCTAATCAGCCCCAGCATTTT.

In its sample, this clonotype was seen a few times. The CDR3 loop reads CSVAAGRTYEQYF. The CDR3 nucleotides read TGCAGCGTTGCGGCAGGCCGAACCTACGAGCAGTACTTC. The V gene is TRBV29-1, the J gene TRBJ2-7; no reliable D call. There are 13 residues in the CDR3. Germline V gene sequence: CDR1 SQVTM, CDR2 ANQGSEA. Between the trimmed V and J ends, which lost 4 bases and 2 bases, there was a span of 12 bases.

The chain joins TRBV27 to TRBJ2-1, with 7 bases that match TRBD2. CDR1 is MNHEY, CDR2 SMNVEV, per germline (reference sequence). The CDR3 is 15 amino acids. With V trimmed by 7 bases and J by 4 bases, 10 bases remained unmatched. The CDR3 nucleotides are TGTGCCAGCAAACCGGGACTATATCAGTACAATGAGCAGTTCTTC. Its translation is CASKPGLYQYNEQFF.

This clonotype was seen many times. This chain links TRBV5-1 with TRBJ2-3; either TRBD1 or TRBD2 may fit D (6 bases each). The CDR3 loop spans 17 amino acids. CDR1 is SGHRS and CDR2 is YFSETQ in the germline V gene. Trimming removed 4 bases at V and 0 bases at J, with 18 bases between. CDR3 DNA: TGCGCCAGCAGCGGGGTAGCCGGGGGCCTTAGCACAGATACGCAGTATTTT. This gives the protein CASSGVAGGLSTDTQYF.

The table lists this clonotype with many counts. This chain uses TRBV19 with TRBJ2-3; D gene uncertain. Trimming pared 4 bases from V and 2 bases from J, leaving 7 bases between. The CDR3 has 13 residues. Germline CDR1 LNHDA, CDR2 SQIVND (reference sequence). The CDR3 DNA follows: TGTGCCAGTAGTACCAGCCTCACAGATACGCAGTATTTT. This translates into CASSTSLTDTQYF. Full variable domain (remainder filled in from reference TRBV19 and TRBJ2-3): DGGITQSPKYLFRKEGQNVTLSCEQNLNHDAMYWYRQDPGQGLRLIYYSQIVNDFQKGDIAEGYSVSREKKESFPLTVTSAQKNPTAFYLCASSTSLTDTQYFGPGTRLTVL.

The CDR3 is CASSLLLSWHEQFF. CDR3 DNA sequence: TGTGCCAGCAGCCTCCTTTTATCGTGGCATGAGCAGTTCTTC. The chain has TRBV4-2 and TRBJ2-1; D gene ambiguous. CDR1 and CDR2 from the germline V gene are LGHNA and YNFKEQ. The CDR3 has 14 amino acids. The V gene lost 4 bases and the J gene lost 8 bases, with 15 bases spanning the gap.

This chain links TRBV19 with TRBJ2-3; 9 bases line up with TRBD2. CDR1 and CDR2 (germline): LNHDA, SQIVND (reference sequence). This CDR3 is built from 16 residues. The V segment lost 4 bases and the J segment 6 bases; nucleotides outside the gene matches: 11. Here the CDR3 reads CASSTGGGAGGDTQYF. The CDR3 DNA follows: TGTGCCAGTAGTACGGGCGGGGGGGCCGGCGGGGATACGCAGTATTTT.

There are many counts of this clonotype. This chain connects TRBV12-3 or TRBV12-4 to TRBJ2-3; TRBD1 aligns across 11 bases. V was clipped by 6 bases and J by 4 bases; unmatched bases: 3. The CDR3 contains 14 residues. CDR3 in amino acids: CASRLGQGADTQYF. CDR3 DNA: TGTGCCAGCAGACTGGGACAGGGGGCAGATACGCAGTATTTT.

This clonotype was seen a handful of times. The genes are TRBV7-9 and TRBJ2-5, with TRBD1 as a possible D gene (6 bases). Per the germline V gene, CDR1 is SEHNR and CDR2 is FQNEAQ (reference sequence). V lost 5 bases and J 2 bases, leaving 12 bases between the germline ends. CDR3 length equals 14 residues. The CDR3: CASSRTQGQETQYF. The CDR3 DNA follows: TGTGCCAGCAGCAGGACCCAGGGGCAAGAGACCCAGTACTTC.

This clonotype was counted ten times or more. This chain uses TRBV7-8 with TRBJ1-4; maybe TRBD1 (5 bases). Germline CDR1 reads SGHVS; CDR2 reads FQNEAQ. The CDR3 covers 14 residues. Trimming stripped 5 bases from V and 6 bases from J, with 13 bases between. This CDR3 reads CASSVPMGDEKLFF. The CDR3 nucleotides are TGTGCCAGCAGCGTTCCGATGGGGGATGAAAAACTGTTTTTT.

This rearrangement joins TRBV28 to TRBJ2-7, with D hard to call. Germline CDR1 and CDR2: MDHEN and SYDVKM. The CDR3 runs to 15 residues. V dropped 4 bases and J dropped 0 bases, with 13 bases sitting between them. The CDR3, as DNA: TGTGCCAGCAGTTCCGTTGTAATGACCTCCTACGAGCAGTACGTC. Translation gives CASSSVVMTSYEQYV.

The chain carries TRBV28 and TRBJ2-5; D possibly corresponds to TRBD2 (7 bases). In germline, CDR1 is MDHEN, CDR2 SYDVKM. The V gene lost 5 bases and the J gene lost 4 bases, with 17 bases spanning the gap. The CDR3 spans 15 residues. The CDR3 protein is CASSPSWGGRETQYF. The CDR3 DNA is TGTGCCAGCAGTCCCTCATGGGGGGGCCGAGAGACCCAGTACTTC.

The rearrangement joins TRBV9 to TRBJ2-5; D remains unclear. The CDR3 consists of 15 residues. Per the germline V gene, CDR1 is SGDLS and CDR2 is YYNGEE. The germline V and J ends were trimmed by 0 bases and 1 base, with 10 bases remaining between them. CDR3 amino acids: CASSVEGWLQETQYF. In nucleotides, the CDR3 is TGTGCCAGCAGCGTAGAGGGTTGGCTCCAAGAGACCCAGTACTTC.

This clonotype was counted between two and nine times. J is TRBJ2-3 and V is TRBV7-2, with 12 positions matching TRBD2. The V segment lost 5 bases and the J segment 4 bases; nucleotides outside the gene matches: 7. Per the germline V gene, CDR1 is SGHTA and CDR2 is FQGNSA. There are 16 residues in the CDR3. The CDR3 region is CASSLLAGGAPDTQYF. The CDR3 DNA follows: TGTGCCAGCAGCCTCCTAGCGGGGGGGGCCCCAGATACGCAGTATTTT. The full variable domain, with the rest looked up from reference TRBV7-2 and TRBJ2-3, is GAGVSQSPSNKVTEKGKDVELRCDPISGHTALYWYRQSLGQGLEFLIYFQGNSAPDKSGLPSDRFSAERTGGSVSTLTIQRTQQEDSAVYLCASSLLAGGAPDTQYFGPGTRLTVL.

This clonotype came up many times. The junction and the germline gene differ at one end; a read error may be behind it. The chain combines TRBV12-3 or TRBV12-4 with TRBJ2-7; D perhaps matches TRBD2 (6 bases). The CDR3 covers 12 residues. In DNA form, the CDR3 reads TGTGCCAGCAGTCAGTGGACTACCGAGCCGAGCTTC. Its protein is CASSQWTTEPSF.

V usage is TRBV20-1 and J usage is TRBJ1-2; no clear D. Germline V gene lookup returns CDR1 DFQATT and CDR2 SNEGSKA (reference sequence). The CDR3 spans 12 residues. Trimming took 7 bases from V and 0 from J, leaving 9 bases between them. The CDR3 protein is CSGTPANYGYTF. The CDR3 region has the DNA TGCAGTGGAACACCAGCTAACTATGGCTACACCTTC.

This clonotype was found a few times. V is TRBV20-1 and J is TRBJ2-7; D might be TRBD1 or TRBD2, each matching 5 bases. There are 13 residues in the CDR3. Germline-derived CDR1 and CDR2 are DFQATT and SNEGSKA (reference sequence). Trimming removed 6 bases from V and 4 bases from J, with 16 bases in between. This CDR3 reads CSALEVTEYEQYF. The CDR3 nucleotides are TGCAGTGCCCTGGAGGTGACAGAGTACGAGCAGTACTTC.

This clonotype was counted between two and nine times. CDR3 coding DNA: TGCGCCAGCAGCCAAAAGGGTCGGCTAGCCAACACAGATACGCAGTATTTT. This sequence encodes CASSQKGRLANTDTQYF. The chain joins TRBV4-3 to TRBJ2-3; weak D call: TRBD2 (5 bases). With 2 bases removed from V and 2 bases from J, the gap between germline ends came to 17 bases. The CDR3 loop spans 17 amino acids. Per the germline V gene, CDR1 is LGHNA and CDR2 is YSLEER.